This T cell receptor (beta chain) was found in a study of cytomegalovirus exposure and HLA in healthy donors. Overall study findings and caveats: Reportedly, TCR beta sequences accurately predicted HLA-A and HLA-B alleles in most subjects. Fewer N-insertions (relative to the roughly 700-donor mean) were reportedly seen in an Asian-associated ancestry cluster in a later analysis.

Concerning this clone: Its antigen is undetermined.

With 60 Vbeta and 13 Jbeta primers, the PCR was carried out. Profiled with immunoSEQ multiplex PCR; TCRdb holds only in-frame clones, not every one. This table has approximately 210,000 clones, roughly 73% appearing once. CDR1 and CDR2 (germline): SGDLS, YYNGEE. The CDR3 has 16 residues. V trimming: 4 bases; J trimming: 5 bases; junction bases outside the gene matches: 12. The J gene is TRBJ2-5, the V gene TRBV9, with 9 nucleotides matching TRBD2. The receptor comes from a woman younger than 45 in good health and CMV-seropositive. The sample was PBMCs. CDR3 nucleotides: TGTGCCAGCAGCCCATGGGGAGCGGGGGGCGGGGAGACCCAGTACTTC. This encodes CASSPWGAGGGETQYF. The full variable domain, in which reference TRBV9 and TRBJ2-5 provide the parts outside the CDR3, is DSGVTQTPKHLITATGQRVTLRCSPRSGDLSVYWYQQSLDQGLQFLIQYYNGEERAKGNILERFSAQQFPDLHSELNLSSLELGDSALYFCASSPWGAGGGETQYFGPGTRLLVL.